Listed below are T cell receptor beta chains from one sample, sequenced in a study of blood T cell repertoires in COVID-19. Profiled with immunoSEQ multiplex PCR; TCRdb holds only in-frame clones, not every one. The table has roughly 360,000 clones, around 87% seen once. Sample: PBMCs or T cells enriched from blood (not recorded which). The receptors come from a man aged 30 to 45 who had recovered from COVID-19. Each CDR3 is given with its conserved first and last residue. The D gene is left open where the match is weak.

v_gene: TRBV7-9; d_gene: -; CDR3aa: CASSSKPSGANVLTF
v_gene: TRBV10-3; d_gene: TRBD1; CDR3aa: CATGQGNAEAFF
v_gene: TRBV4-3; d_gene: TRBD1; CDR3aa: CASSPNPEQGIGYTF
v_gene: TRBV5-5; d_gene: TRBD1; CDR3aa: CASSPETGFPTEAFF
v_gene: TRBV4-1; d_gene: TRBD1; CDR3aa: CASSQDPHTGGVGGYTF
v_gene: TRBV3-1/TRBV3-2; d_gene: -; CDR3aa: CASSQGVDEQYF
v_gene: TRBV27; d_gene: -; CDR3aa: CASSGSYSGNTIYF
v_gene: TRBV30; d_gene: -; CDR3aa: CAWSVLGQQETQYF
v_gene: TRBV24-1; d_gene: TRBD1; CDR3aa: CATSAAGQGAYEQFF
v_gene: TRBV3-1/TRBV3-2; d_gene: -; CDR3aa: CASSPTGTNYGYTF
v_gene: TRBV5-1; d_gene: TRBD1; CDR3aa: CASSFGDREAEQYF
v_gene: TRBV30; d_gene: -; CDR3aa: CAFTTSYNSPLHF
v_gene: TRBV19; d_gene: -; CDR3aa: CASSILPDRYNEQFF
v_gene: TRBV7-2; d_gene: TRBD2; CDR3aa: CASSSRGLNPVSTDTQYF
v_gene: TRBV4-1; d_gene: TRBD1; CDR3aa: CASSQGTGQFSPLHF
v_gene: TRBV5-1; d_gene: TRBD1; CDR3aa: CASSFRQGTTEAFF
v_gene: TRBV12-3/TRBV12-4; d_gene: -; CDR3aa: CASSHLRDGYTF
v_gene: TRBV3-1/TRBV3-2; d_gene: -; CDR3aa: CASSPIGQLNTEAFF
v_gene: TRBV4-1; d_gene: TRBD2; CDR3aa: CASSQVGSGGEVQYF
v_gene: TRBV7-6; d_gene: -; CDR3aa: CASSLARGDSYEQYF
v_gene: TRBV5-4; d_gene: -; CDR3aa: CASSRTSQSTDTQYF
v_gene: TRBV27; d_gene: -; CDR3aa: CASSPSTGSSNQPQHF
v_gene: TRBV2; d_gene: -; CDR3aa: CASSSETQYF
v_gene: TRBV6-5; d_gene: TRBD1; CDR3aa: CAIRGQGVFGNTIYF
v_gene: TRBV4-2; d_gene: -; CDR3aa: CASLFSRQSYEQYF
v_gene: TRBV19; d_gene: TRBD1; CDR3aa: CATTEGQGLTDTQYF
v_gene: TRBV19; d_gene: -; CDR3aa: CASSIGGRNTEAFF
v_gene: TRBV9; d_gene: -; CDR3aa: CASSVDAGSTDTQYF
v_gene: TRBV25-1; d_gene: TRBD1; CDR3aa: CASSGFPGTGYLNTEAFF
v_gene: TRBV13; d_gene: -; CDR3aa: CASSRWALSYGYTF
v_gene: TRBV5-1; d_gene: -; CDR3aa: CASSWYQGNTEAFF
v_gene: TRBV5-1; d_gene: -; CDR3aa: CASSFQVWAGSYNSPLHF
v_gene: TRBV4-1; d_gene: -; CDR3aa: CASSQERWEVSSYNSPLHF
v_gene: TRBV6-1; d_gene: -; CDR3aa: CASSDRGARTDTQYF
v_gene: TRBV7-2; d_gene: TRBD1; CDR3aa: CASSLQGGEAPLHF
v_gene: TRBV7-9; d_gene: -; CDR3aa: CASSFIRGDGYTF
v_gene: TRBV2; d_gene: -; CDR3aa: CASSGQDSWLETQYF